A selection of T cell receptor beta chains follows, all from one sample in a study of CXCR3-negative and CXCR3-positive naive CD8 T cells. TCRdb reanalyzed the 5' RACE reads, giving one entry per CDR3 protein sequence and no DNA. The ten top clones account for around 0.3%, within a sample of roughly 140,000 distinct CDR3 sequences. Sequencing was performed on naive CXCR3+ CD8+ T cells from blood. Receptors originate from a human donor in good health. Some clones in this sample may be carry-over from other donors' samples. The CDR3 runs from the conserved cysteine through the conserved F or W. Fields, in order: V gene, J gene, clone size, CDR3 protein. Clone size is given for some rows only: seen once, a few or many times, or a class if the clone is expanded.

TRBV5-6	TRBJ2-3	.	CASSEGGTSGGSDTQYF
TRBV5-1	TRBJ2-2	.	CASSFSGQGNTGELFF
TRBV20-1	TRBJ2-1	.	CSATGTRVDEQFF
TRBV7-8	TRBJ2-7	.	CASSPGTGTNEQYF
TRBV27	TRBJ1-5	.	CASSYRTNNQPQHF
TRBV12-3/TRBV12-4	TRBJ1-2	.	CASSFADSGYTF
TRBV7-6	TRBJ2-1	.	CASSLSPGQGGNNEQFF
TRBV29-1	TRBJ2-7	.	CSVEGGDSYEQYF
TRBV20-1	TRBJ2-7	.	CSATGQSSYEQYF
TRBV5-1	TRBJ1-1	.	CASSLGQGEAEAFF
TRBV4-3	TRBJ2-5	.	CASSQDLEGLAGAETQYF
TRBV28	TRBJ2-7	.	CASSPKHLGEQYF
TRBV7-3	TRBJ2-6	.	CASSSDGANVLTF
TRBV7-9	TRBJ2-1	.	CASSLGNEQFF
TRBV9	TRBJ1-1	.	CASSTGQVVNTEAFF
TRBV29-1	TRBJ2-2	.	CSTFDRGGELFF
TRBV7-9	TRBJ1-6	.	CASSSPGLQSSYNSPLHF
TRBV28	TRBJ2-2	.	CASSPPTNTGELFF
TRBV6-4	TRBJ2-2	.	CASSDSTGVTGELFF
TRBV29-1	TRBJ2-7	medium-sized	CSVEGGRSQSYEQYF
TRBV7-2	TRBJ2-7	.	CASSSPHRAEQYF
TRBV7-3	TRBJ2-7	.	CASSPGLAGSYEQYF
TRBV6-5	TRBJ1-1	.	CASSRLGQLNMNTEAFF
TRBV29-1	TRBJ2-7	.	CSVKAASSYEQYF
TRBV6-6	TRBJ2-3	.	CASSYLASRSTDTQYF
TRBV28	TRBJ2-6	.	CASSIRGFPSGANVLTF
TRBV21-1	TRBJ2-7	.	CASIGTSESYEQYF
TRBV6-6	TRBJ2-4	.	CASSGGRGDIQYF
TRBV4-3	TRBJ1-2	.	CASSQGKRNYGYTF
TRBV30	TRBJ2-7	.	CAWSYGDGGEQYF
TRBV30	TRBJ2-1	.	CAWAGQSSYNEQFF
TRBV20-1	TRBJ2-1	.	CSAFSLEERDNNNEQFF
TRBV9	TRBJ2-7	.	CASSLLGGNDEQYF
TRBV20-1	TRBJ2-7	.	CSAGEGVPYEQYF
TRBV12-3/TRBV12-4	TRBJ1-1	.	CASSSPRQGDVVAFF
TRBV7-8	TRBJ1-2	.	CASSLADYGQLAF
TRBV2	TRBJ2-1	.	CAIKLPGGPFNEQFF